A single sample gave rise to the 27 T cell receptor beta chains below, sequenced in a study of a mutant IDH1 vaccine in newly diagnosed glioma. The time point was: baseline, week 1 (first vaccination visit). The treatment: pre-vaccination baseline after standard-of-care therapy. Sequencing used immunoSEQ multiplex PCR; TCRdb keeps in-frame clones, though not all of them. The sample holds over 30,000 clones, over 60% seen once. Sequences were derived from peripheral blood mononuclear cells (PBMCs), sampled from a glioma patient treated with radiotherapy, temozolomide or both. The receptors here all came from a man aged 50 to 60 with glioma. Some clones in this sample may be carry-over from other donors' samples.

V is TRBV11-2 and J is TRBJ2-1; 12 nucleotides line up with TRBD2. The V gene's germline CDR1 is SGHAT and CDR2 FQNNGV. This CDR3 has 14 residues. Trimming removed 4 bases from V and 15 bases from J; junction bases left unmatched: 10. The CDR3 DNA is TGTGCCAGCAGCTCGGGACTAGCGGGTTTAACGCCGTTCTTC. Translation gives CASSSGLAGLTPFF.

This clone was observed a handful of times. The chain recombines TRBV15 with TRBJ1-5; D gene ambiguous. Looked up from germline, CDR1 is LNHNV and CDR2 is YYDKDF (reference sequence). Deletions cut 1 base from V and 5 bases from J, with 9 bases between. The CDR3 extends over 14 amino acids. The CDR3 DNA sequence: TGTGCCACCAGCAGAGGGGGAGAAGATCAGCCCCAGCATTTT. This sequence encodes CATSRGGEDQPQHF.

This clone appeared a single time. CDR3 protein: CASSLSGQGGYGYTF. The DNA of the CDR3 is TGTGCCAGCAGCCTATCCGGACAGGGTGGCTATGGCTACACCTTC. V usage is TRBV7-2 and J usage is TRBJ1-2; 8 bases line up with TRBD1. V was pared by 5 bases and J by 4 bases, with 9 bases of the junction left unmatched. Germline lookup yields CDR1 SGHTA and CDR2 FQGNSA. The CDR3 is made up of 15 amino acids.

This rearrangement joins TRBV4-1 to TRBJ1-4; TRBD1 is a possible D gene (6 bases). Germline lookup yields CDR1 MGHRA and CDR2 YSYEKL. Deletions cut 1 base from V and 4 bases from J, with 13 bases between. The CDR3 extends over 16 amino acids. CDR3 DNA: TGCGCCAGCAGCCAAGGTGGGCAGGGGAGTAATGAAAAACTGTTTTTT. This codes for CASSQGGQGSNEKLFF.

This clone was recorded once. The gene calls are TRBV9 and TRBJ2-2; D may correspond to TRBD1 or TRBD2 (5 bases each). Germline CDR1 SGDLS, CDR2 YYNGEE. The V end was cut by 0 bases, the J end by 7 bases, with 10 bases between. The length of the CDR3 is 14 residues. In nucleotides, the CDR3 is TGTGCCAGCAGCGTAGGAGGGACGGGCGGGGAGCTGTTTTTT. Protein product: CASSVGGTGGELFF.

The gene calls are TRBV29-1 and TRBJ2-7; 7 bases align to TRBD2. The CDR3 is 14 amino acids. Per germline, CDR1 SQVTM and CDR2 ANQGSEA. The V segment lost 4 bases and the J segment 3 bases; nucleotides outside the gene matches: 9. The CDR3 loop reads CSVGQAGRFYEQYF. The CDR3 bases are TGCAGCGTTGGACAAGCGGGACGGTTCTACGAGCAGTACTTC.

The gene calls are TRBV25-1 and TRBJ1-4; no clear D gene. The CDR3 consists of 16 residues. Trimming took 3 bases from V and 5 from J, leaving 16 bases between them. From germline, CDR1 is MGHDK and CDR2 SYGVNS. DNA for the CDR3: TGTGCCAGCAGTGACATAAGGAGTGGGAACAATGAAAAACTGTTTTTT. It specifies CASSDIRSGNNEKLFF.

Turning to this clone: At one end, the junction sequence differs from germline, possibly due to a read error. The chain links TRBV5-4 to TRBJ2-2, with TRBD1 identical over 9 bases. The CDR3 contains 16 residues. CDR1 SGHNT and CDR2 YYREEE come from the germline V gene (reference sequence). This CDR3 reads CASSPRDRAKTGELFF. The CDR3 DNA reads TGTGCCAGCAGCCCCCGGGACAGGGCGAAGACCGGGGAGCTGTTTTTT. Full variable domain (missing parts from reference TRBV5-4 and TRBJ2-2): ETGVTQSPTHLIKTRGQQVTLRCSSQSGHNTVSWYQQALGQGPQFIFQYYREEENGRGNFPPRFSGLQFPNYSSELNVNALELDDSALYLCASSPRDRAKTGELFFGEGSRLTVL.

This chain joins TRBV29-1 and TRBJ2-3, with no clear D. The CDR3 loop spans 13 amino acids. Trimming cost V 4 bases and J 0 bases, with 8 bases left between them. In germline, CDR1 is SQVTM, CDR2 ANQGSEA. The CDR3 sequence: CSVVSPSTDTQYF. The CDR3 bases are TGCAGCGTTGTGTCTCCTAGCACAGATACGCAGTATTTT.

The chain combines TRBV28 with TRBJ2-3; tentative D call: TRBD1 (6 bases). V lost 5 bases, J lost 0 bases, and 12 bases lay in between. CDR3 length: 15 residues. The germline V gene has CDR1 MDHEN and CDR2 SYDVKM. In DNA, the CDR3 is TGTGCCAGCAGTACCGGGACACTTAGCACAGATACGCAGTATTTT. This translates into CASSTGTLSTDTQYF.

This clone was counted only a few times. The same CDR3 can be traced to other DNA sequences in this sample. V gene TRBV4-1 combines with J gene TRBJ1-4, with D unresolved. CDR1 is MGHRA and CDR2 is YSYEKL in the germline V gene. V lost 4 bases, J lost 8 bases, and 5 bases lay in between. The CDR3 spans 11 residues. CDR3 sequence: CASSLSEKLFF. Here the CDR3 DNA reads TGCGCCAGCAGCCTCAGCGAAAAACTGTTTTTT.

V is TRBV29-1 and J is TRBJ1-2, with D perhaps matching TRBD1 (5 bases). Trimming shortened V by 7 bases and J by 4 bases, and 16 bases separated the two germline ends. Germline CDR1 SQVTM, CDR2 ANQGSEA. There are 13 residues in the CDR3. The CDR3: CSAADDRSYGYTF. The CDR3 bases are TGCAGCGCCGCTGACGACAGATCCTATGGCTACACCTTC.

This clone was counted between two and nine times. The J gene is TRBJ1-1, the V gene TRBV18; D is ambiguous. This CDR3 spans 15 amino acids. Trimming removed 3 bases at V and 4 bases at J, with 15 bases between. Germline V gene sequence: CDR1 KGHSH, CDR2 LQKENI. DNA for the CDR3: TGTGCCAGCTCACCTTCCGGGCCAGCGGGCACTGAAGCTTTCTTT. Translating gives CASSPSGPAGTEAFF.

This chain joins TRBV2 and TRBJ1-2; D might be TRBD1 (5 bases). This CDR3 has 11 amino acids. Trimming shortened V by 6 bases and J by 8 bases, and 10 bases separated the two germline ends. Germline assignment: CDR1 SNHLY and CDR2 FYNNEI. The CDR3 here is CASRGDGGYTF. For the CDR3, the DNA is TGTGCCAGCAGGGGGGACGGCGGCTACACCTTC.

The chain links TRBV11-3 to TRBJ2-2; D remains ambiguous. The CDR3 loop spans 15 amino acids. Per germline, CDR1 SGHNT and CDR2 YENEEA. The V and J ends lost 2 bases and 3 bases respectively, with 10 bases between them. The CDR3 bases are TGTGCCAGCAGCTTATCTGGGTTGGACACCGGGGAGCTGTTTTTT. This gives the protein CASSLSGLDTGELFF. Together with reference TRBV11-3 and TRBJ2-2, the CDR3 gives the full variable domain: EAGVVQSPRYKIIEKKQPVAFWCNPISGHNTLYWYLQNLGQGPELLIRYENEEAVDDSQLPKDRFSAERLKGVDSTLKIQPAELGDSAVYLCASSLSGLDTGELFFGEGSRLTVL.

This clone was counted between two and nine times. This chain uses TRBV30 with TRBJ1-2, with D possibly TRBD1 on 5 matching bases. V lost 3 bases and J lost 3, with 20 bases in between. This CDR3 spans 16 amino acids. In germline, CDR1 is GTSNPN, CDR2 SVGIG (reference sequence). The DNA for the CDR3 is TGTGCCTGGAGCCTCACCCTCGACTGGGGCGACTATGGCTACACCTTC. Protein: CAWSLTLDWGDYGYTF. Supplemented by reference TRBV30 and TRBJ1-2, the full variable domain reads SQTIHQWPATLVQPVGSPLSLECTVEGTSNPNLYWYRQAAGRGLQLLFYSVGIGQISSEVPQNLSASRPQDRQFILSSKKLLLSDSGFYLCAWSLTLDWGDYGYTFGSGTRLTVV.

The rearrangement links TRBV6-6 to TRBJ2-2; possible D gene TRBD1, 5 bases. V dropped 4 bases and J dropped 4 bases, with 16 bases sitting between them. CDR1 is MNHNY and CDR2 is SVGAGI in the germline V gene (reference sequence). This CDR3 has 16 residues. CDR3 nucleotide sequence: TGTGCCAGCAGTTCCCCAGGGATTGTAGGCACCGGGGAGCTGTTTTTT. Translated, it gives CASSSPGIVGTGELFF.

The chain recombines TRBV18 with TRBJ2-2; D is unresolved. Looked up from germline, CDR1 is KGHSH and CDR2 is LQKENI. Trimming removed 1 base from V and 9 bases from J, with 6 bases in between. The CDR3 spans 12 residues. The CDR3 DNA reads TGTGCCAGCTCACCACTTGGAAGGGAGCTGTTTTTT. Protein: CASSPLGRELFF.

The chain joins TRBV7-2 to TRBJ1-1; TRBD1 agrees at 8 bases. This CDR3 has 15 residues. The V gene end was trimmed by 4 bases and the J gene end by 4 bases; junction bases not matched to a gene: 8. Germline V gives CDR1 SGHTA, CDR2 FQGNSA. CDR3 DNA: TGTGCCAGCAGCTCCTCAGGGGGCCCGGCCACTGAAGCTTTCTTT. Protein product: CASSSSGGPATEAFF. Drawing the rest from reference TRBV7-2 and TRBJ1-1, the complete variable domain is GAGVSQSPSNKVTEKGKDVELRCDPISGHTALYWYRQSLGQGLEFLIYFQGNSAPDKSGLPSDRFSAERTGGSVSTLTIQRTQQEDSAVYLCASSSSGGPATEAFFGQGTRLTVV.

The rearrangement links TRBV7-9 to TRBJ2-7, with a weak D call TRBD1 (5 bases). The CDR3 runs 15 residues. Germline CDR1 reads SEHNR; CDR2 reads FQNEAQ (reference sequence). The ends were cut back, 5 bases at V and 4 bases at J, with 18 bases in the middle. The CDR3 is CASSPRTGTLYEQYF. In DNA form, the CDR3 reads TGTGCCAGCAGCCCCCGAACAGGAACCCTATACGAGCAGTACTTC.

This clone appeared a single time. V usage is TRBV10-3 and J usage is TRBJ2-5, with D perhaps TRBD2 (6 bases). Trimming took 8 bases from V and 5 from J, leaving 15 bases between them. Germline V CDR1 and CDR2: ENHRY, SYGVKD. The CDR3 runs to 13 residues. The CDR3 DNA is TGTGCCATCCGAGGGACTCAAAGGGAGACCCAGTACTTC. It is translated as CAIRGTQRETQYF.

The rearrangement joins TRBV7-9 to TRBJ1-3; D perhaps matches TRBD1 (5 bases). V gave up 5 bases and J gave up 4 bases, with 18 bases separating them. CDR1 SEHNR and CDR2 FQNEAQ come from the germline V gene (reference sequence). The CDR3 extends over 16 amino acids. CDR3 protein: CASSQSGGNAGNTIYF. In nucleotides, the CDR3 is TGTGCCAGCAGCCAATCCGGGGGGAACGCCGGAAACACCATATATTTT.

This clone was observed a few times. V gene TRBV4-1 combines with J gene TRBJ1-1; D call uncertain. The CDR3 length is 14 residues. V lost 1 base and J 3 bases, leaving 9 bases between the germline ends. CDR1 and CDR2 (germline): MGHRA, YSYEKL. The CDR3 region is CASSQGIGYTEAFF. The CDR3 DNA follows: TGCGCCAGCAGCCAAGGAATCGGGTACACTGAAGCTTTCTTT.

Concerning this clone: The junction shows a germline mismatch at one end, possibly a read error. V usage is TRBV18 and J usage is TRBJ2-4, with D perhaps assigned TRBD1 or TRBD2 (5 bases each). The CDR3 length is 13 residues. Germline V lookup: CDR1 KGHSH, CDR2 LQKENI. CDR3 loop: CASSPPLGDIQYF. In DNA, the CDR3 is TGTGCCAGCTCCCCACCGTTGGGGGACATTCAGTACTTC.

This clone appeared a few times. This rearrangement joins TRBV7-8 to TRBJ1-6; possibly TRBD1 for D (5 bases). The V and J ends lost 6 bases and 14 bases respectively, with 17 bases between them. CDR1 and CDR2 (germline): SGHVS, FQNEAQ. This CDR3 has 13 amino acids. Written as DNA, the CDR3 is TGTGCCAGCAGTCCCAGAGGGGCGGAGGCCCTCCACTTT. Translation gives CASSPRGAEALHF.

As DNA, the CDR3 is TGCGCCAGCAGCCCAGGACTAGCGGCGAACACCGGGGAGCTGTTTTTT. Protein: CASSPGLAANTGELFF. The chain recombines TRBV5-1 with TRBJ2-2, with 10 bases identical to TRBD2. Germline CDR1 is SGHRS and CDR2 is YFSETQ. Losses at the gene ends were 4 bases for V and 0 bases for J; bases not matched to a gene: 3. The CDR3 length is 16 residues.

V and J are TRBV5-1 and TRBJ1-3; D gene ambiguous. The CDR3 has 15 residues. Germline V CDR1 and CDR2: SGHRS, YFSETQ. Deletions cut 4 bases from V and 0 bases from J, with 11 bases between. The CDR3 region is CASSKGSSSGNTIYF. The CDR3 coding sequence is TGCGCCAGCAGCAAAGGAAGTAGCTCTGGAAACACCATATATTTT.